This T cell receptor (beta chain) stems from a study of blood T cell repertoires in COVID-19. The CDR3 totals 14 residues. Trimming removed 0 bases from V and 1 base from J, with 7 bases in between. The germline gives CDR1 LGHNA, CDR2 YSLEER. Assay: immunoSEQ multiplex PCR; the TCRdb copy retains only in-frame clones and omits some. The table lists 200,000 to 300,000 clones, approximately 85% of them singletons. This TCR was sampled from a human donor in a cohort sampled during active COVID-19. The V gene is TRBV4-3, the J gene TRBJ2-7; D possibly corresponds to TRBD2 (5 bases). The sequenced material came from peripheral blood. The CDR3 protein is CASSQDVASYEQYF. The CDR3 region has the DNA TGCGCCAGCAGCCAAGATGTAGCGTCCTACGAGCAGTACTTC.